This TCR beta chain was sequenced for a study of blood T cell repertoires in COVID-19. Data came from immunoSEQ multiplex PCR; TCRdb stores just in-frame clones and leaves some out. The repertoire has just under 45,000 clones, approximately 88% of them found once; the top ten carry 1% to 1.5%. The source material was peripheral blood. This receptor was taken from a woman in her 40s with acute or convalescent COVID-19.

This chain's CDR3 is CASTRSEKNTEAFF. CDR3 bases: TGTGCCAGCACCCGAAGTGAGAAGAACACTGAAGCTTTCTTT. The rearrangement links TRBV3-1 (or the pseudogene TRBV3-2) to TRBJ1-1; D unclear. CDR3 length equals 14 residues. Per germline, CDR1 LGHDT and CDR2 YNNKEL (reference sequence). V was cut by 7 bases and J by 1 base, with 13 bases left in between.